This TCR beta chain was found in a study of T cells after posttransplantation cyclophosphamide. The length of the CDR3 is 14 residues. The V gene's germline CDR1 is SGHRS and CDR2 YFSETQ. V lost 6 bases to trimming and J lost 1 base, with 13 bases between them. Study-level results: Tissue-infiltrating T cells from skin or gut overlapped little with blood T cells.

The protocol was immunoSEQ multiplex PCR, while the TCRdb copy is restricted to in-frame clones and leaves out a portion. The top ten clones hold less than 3.5% of a sample with approximately 30,000 clones, roughly 88% of them seen once. A single count supports this clone. Its antigen is unknown. This sequence originates from a middle-aged man. V usage is TRBV5-1 and J usage is TRBJ1-1; D not resolved. The sequencing input was PBMCs. The CDR3 DNA sequence: TGCGCCAGCACTTTAGATGCCCCGAACACTGAAGCTTTCTTT. This translates into CASTLDAPNTEAFF.